The clone carrying this T cell receptor (beta chain) was seen more than once but under ten times. These data belong to a study of T-cell memory formation after mild COVID-19. Study-level information: TCR clusters were mostly confined to one donor each.

TCRdb re-derived calls from the 5' RACE reads in MiXCR, one entry per CDR3 protein. The sample contains 450,000 to 650,000 distinct CDR3 sequences, roughly a fifth of which appear only once. This sequence was found in an adult woman who had mild COVID-19 (a few samples of this study predate the infection). Cell type and time point are not known. The specimen sequenced was PBMCs or a T cell subset sorted from them (not recorded which).

CDR3 protein: CASSLTTRPYEQYF. The CDR3 DNA follows: TGTGCCAGCAGCCTTACAACTAGGCCCTACGAGCAGTACTTC. The rearrangement joins TRBV7-9 to TRBJ2-7, with D possibly being TRBD2 (5 bases). The V end lost 5 bases, the J end lost 2 bases, and 13 bases lay between the germline ends. Germline loops: CDR1 SEHNR, CDR2 FQNEAQ (reference sequence). The CDR3 is made up of 14 amino acids.